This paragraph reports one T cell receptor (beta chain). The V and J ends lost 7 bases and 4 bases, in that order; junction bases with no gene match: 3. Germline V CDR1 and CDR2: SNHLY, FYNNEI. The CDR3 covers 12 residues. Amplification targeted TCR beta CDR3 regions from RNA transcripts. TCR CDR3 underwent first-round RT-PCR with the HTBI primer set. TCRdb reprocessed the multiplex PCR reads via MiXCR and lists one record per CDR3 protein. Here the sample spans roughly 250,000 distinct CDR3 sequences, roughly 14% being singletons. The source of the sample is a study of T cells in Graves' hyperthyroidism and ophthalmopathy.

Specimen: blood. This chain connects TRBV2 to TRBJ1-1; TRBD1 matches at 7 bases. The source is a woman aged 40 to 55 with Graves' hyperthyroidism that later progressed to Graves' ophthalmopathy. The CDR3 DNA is TGTGCCAGCACAGGACAGGCCACTGAAGCTTTCTTT. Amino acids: CASTGQATEAFF.